The clone carrying this TCR beta chain was detected only a few times. Its antigen is unidentified. CDR1 is SGHNT, CDR2 YYREEE, per germline (reference sequence). CDR3 length equals 15 residues. Trimming cost V 2 bases and J 5 bases, with 13 bases left between them. This entry comes from a study of PD-1 blockade in classical Hodgkin lymphoma. Generated by immunoSEQ multiplex PCR, the TCRdb table keeps only in-frame clones and is missing some. The sample records under 40,000 clones, about 88% being singletons. This sample's time point: newly diagnosed, previously untreated cHL patient sample. Thawed PBMCs were the source of CD4+ T cells, purified by magnetic negative selection. Study conclusions and caveats: Reports indicated that newly diagnosed patients had lower baseline TCR diversity than healthy donors did. Prior therapy or disease activity may underlie the repertoire differences, whose causes remain undefined.

The receptor was derived from a human donor with classical Hodgkin lymphoma. The gene calls are TRBV5-4 and TRBJ1-4; maybe TRBD1 (6 bases). The sample taken for sequencing was CD4+ T cells from blood. The CDR3 sequence: CASSLQGSSNEKLFF. The CDR3 coding sequence is TGTGCCAGCAGCTTACAGGGATCGAGCAATGAAAAACTGTTTTTT.